One T cell receptor (beta chain) is described in this entry. The data derive from a study of a mutant IDH1 vaccine in newly diagnosed glioma. Across the whole study: An approximately 60% male, approximately 38% female split and a mean age of about 44 years characterized treated patients.

Time point indicated: baseline, week 1 (first vaccination visit). Described treatment: pre-vaccination baseline after standard-of-care therapy. Some clones are missing from TCRdb's copy, which holds only in-frame ones; the method was immunoSEQ multiplex PCR. The table has roughly 71,000 clones, approximately 86% seen once; the top ten hold 2.9%. The CDR3 loop spans 15 amino acids. V shed 6 bases and J shed 2 bases, with 13 bases lying between them. Germline V CDR1 and CDR2: MNHEY, SMNVEV (reference sequence). The rearrangement links TRBV27 to TRBJ2-2; D is perhaps TRBD1 or TRBD2 (6 bases each). Sequenced material: PBMCs, taken from a glioma patient treated with radiotherapy, temozolomide or both. The receptor was isolated from a man aged 25-40 years with glioma. Here the CDR3 DNA reads TGTGCCAGCAGCTCGGGGGCCGGAAACACCGGGGAGCTGTTTTTT. It translates to CASSSGAGNTGELFF.